Following are 19 T cell receptor beta chains from one sample sequenced in a study of T-cell memory formation after mild COVID-19. TCRdb itself ran the 5' RACE reads through MiXCR, one entry per CDR3 protein. The sample carries around 340,000 distinct CDR3 sequences, about 13% recorded once. Input material: PBMCs or a T cell subset sorted from them (not recorded which). The receptors originated from a man aged 18 to 30 who had mild COVID-19 (a few samples of this study predate the infection). Cell type and time point are not known.

The chain employs TRBV20-1 and TRBJ2-2; D is unclear. Per the germline V gene, CDR1 is DFQATT and CDR2 is SNEGSKA (reference sequence). This CDR3 region has 14 residues. CDR3 region: CGSRWPTNTGELFF. CDR3 coding DNA: TGCGGCAGTAGGTGGCCGACGAACACCGGGGAGCTGTTTTTT.

The chain uses TRBV20-1 and TRBJ2-7; 8 bases map to TRBD1. Germline CDR1 and CDR2: DFQATT and SNEGSKA (reference sequence). This CDR3 contains 14 residues. The J segment lost 0 bases and the V segment lost 5 bases, leaving 6 bases of the junction unmatched. CDR3 sequence reads: CSAETGASSYEQYF. The CDR3 DNA is TGCAGTGCTGAGACAGGGGCCAGCTCCTACGAGCAGTACTTC.

This chain connects TRBV6-2 or TRBV6-3 to TRBJ2-2, with unresolved D. The CDR3 loop spans 15 amino acids. V was clipped by 0 bases and J by 7 bases, with 12 bases between them. Germline values: CDR1 MNHEY, CDR2 SVGEGT. The CDR3 region is CASSYSPPWSGELFF. Here the CDR3 DNA reads TGTGCCAGCAGTTACTCCCCCCCGTGGAGCGGGGAGCTGTTTTTT.

This clonotype showed up just a few times. The chain recombines TRBV29-1 with TRBJ1-2, with a tentative D call TRBD1 (5 bases). This CDR3 comprises 11 residues. Germline assignment: CDR1 SQVTM and CDR2 ANQGSEA. Trimming removed 7 bases from V and 9 bases from J, with 15 bases in between. The CDR3 region is CSAVGRVSYTF. The CDR3 nucleotides read TGCAGCGCAGTGGGCAGGGTGAGCTACACCTTC.

This clonotype occurred a few times. The V and J genes are TRBV12-3 or TRBV12-4 and TRBJ1-5; tentatively, D is TRBD1 (6 bases). The CDR3 length is 16 residues. Trimming took 4 bases from V and 7 from J, leaving 20 bases between them. CDR3 residues: CASSSTGGGAGQPQHF. The CDR3 DNA reads as TGTGCCAGCAGTTCGACCGGGGGGGGCGCGGGGCAGCCCCAGCATTTT.

This clonotype appeared a few times. V usage is TRBV10-3 and J usage is TRBJ2-5, with D possibly being TRBD2 (8 bases). The CDR3 sequence is 13 residues long. Germline V gives CDR1 ENHRY, CDR2 SYGVKD. V lost 10 bases and J lost 5, with 17 bases in between. CDR3 DNA: TGTGCCACCGGGAGGGAGGGGGCCGAGACCCAGTACTTC. Protein: CATGREGAETQYF.

This clonotype was detected ten times or more. The V gene is TRBV20-1, the J gene TRBJ1-5; weak D call: TRBD1 (5 bases). V lost 4 bases and J 4 bases, leaving 11 bases between the germline ends. The CDR3 totals 13 residues. Germline V gene sequence: CDR1 DFQATT, CDR2 SNEGSKA (reference sequence). In DNA form, the CDR3 reads TGCAGTGCTATCAGGGCGTGGAATCAGCCCCAGCATTTT. It specifies CSAIRAWNQPQHF.

This chain joins TRBV10-3 and TRBJ2-2, with 8 nucleotides matching TRBD1. The CDR3 is 17 residues long. The ends lost 3 bases at V and 0 bases at J; junction bases unmatched: 6. CDR1 and CDR2 from the germline V gene are ENHRY and SYGVKD. The CDR3 DNA sequence: TGTGCCATCAGTGACAGGGGGCGCAGCCCGAACACCGGGGAGCTGTTTTTT. This encodes CAISDRGRSPNTGELFF.

This clonotype occurred many times. The chain is built from TRBV20-1 and TRBJ2-5; 7 bases agree with TRBD1. V lost 5 bases to trimming and J lost 4 bases; unmatched junction nucleotides: 10. The V gene's germline CDR1 is DFQATT and CDR2 SNEGSKA (reference sequence). There are 14 residues in the CDR3. The CDR3 loop is CSAFRDSPSETQYF. CDR3 nucleotides: TGCAGTGCTTTTAGGGACAGTCCATCAGAGACCCAGTACTTC.

This clonotype was observed a few times. This sequence joins TRBV5-1 and TRBJ2-3, with 7 positions matching TRBD1. This CDR3 has 15 residues. The ends lost 2 bases at V and 4 bases at J; junction bases unmatched: 7. CDR1 and CDR2 from the germline V gene are SGHRS and YFSETQ. This CDR3 reads CASSFPVQGADTQYF. DNA for the CDR3: TGCGCCAGCAGCTTTCCGGTGCAGGGGGCAGATACGCAGTATTTT.

V is TRBV21-1 and J is TRBJ2-5; the D call in the table, TRBD1, was not verified against the DNA. TRBV21-1 is a known pseudogene. This CDR3 has 15 residues. CDR3 bases: TGTGCCAGCAGCAAACAGGGATCGGGGCAAGAGACCCAGTACTTC. Protein sequence: CASSKQGSGQETQYF.

In this sample, this clonotype turned up many times. The rearrangement joins TRBV4-2 to TRBJ1-4; D remains unclear. The V end was cut by 0 bases, the J end by 4 bases, with 12 bases between. Germline V lookup: CDR1 LGHNA, CDR2 YNFKEQ. The CDR3 covers 16 residues. The CDR3 DNA reads TGTGCCAGCAGCCAAGATCGGACTCCTAATAATGAAAAACTGTTTTTT. It translates to CASSQDRTPNNEKLFF.

This clonotype showed up just a few times. The rearrangement joins TRBV20-1 to TRBJ1-6; possibly TRBD1 for D (6 bases). In germline, CDR1 is DFQATT, CDR2 SNEGSKA (reference sequence). The CDR3 length is 16 residues. The V and J ends lost 3 bases and 7 bases respectively, with 19 bases between them. The CDR3 DNA follows: TGCAGTGCTAGGATACCCTTCGGGACACAAAATTCACCCCTCCACTTT. It is translated as CSARIPFGTQNSPLHF.

This clonotype was picked up many times. The chain carries TRBV20-1 and TRBJ1-2; TRBD1 is a possible D gene (6 bases). Germline CDR1 and CDR2: DFQATT and SNEGSKA (reference sequence). The CDR3 length is 14 residues. Trimming cost V 1 base and J 4 bases, with 13 bases left between them. The DNA for the CDR3 is TGCAGTGCTAGAGTCCCAGGGGCCTCCTATGGCTACACCTTC. Its protein product is CSARVPGASYGYTF.

This clonotype was seen more than once but under ten times. The rearrangement joins TRBV5-6 to TRBJ1-5; D may be TRBD1 (5 bases). V lost 4 bases and J 0 bases, leaving 14 bases between the germline ends. CDR1 is SGHDT and CDR2 is YYEEEE in the germline V gene. The CDR3 consists of 16 residues. CDR3 in DNA: TGTGCCAGCAGCCGAACAGGCAGGTATAGCAATCAGCCCCAGCATTTT. It specifies CASSRTGRYSNQPQHF.

The gene calls are TRBV6-5 and TRBJ2-7; TRBD1 matches 9 bases. Trimming cost V 5 bases and J 5 bases; bases outside gene matches: 13. Germline CDR1 is MNHEY and CDR2 is SVGAGI. This CDR3 is built from 16 residues. CDR3 region: CASSKGRNRGHDEQYF. The DNA of the CDR3 is TGTGCCAGCAGTAAAGGCCGTAACAGGGGGCACGACGAGCAGTACTTC.

The chain recombines TRBV6-5 with TRBJ2-3, with 12 bases fitting TRBD2. CDR3 length: 14 residues. From germline, CDR1 is MNHEY and CDR2 SVGAGI. V dropped 2 bases and J dropped 6; count of bases not matched to a gene: 0. The DNA for the CDR3 is TGTGCCAGCAGTTACGGGACTAGCGGGGATACGCAGTATTTT. Protein sequence: CASSYGTSGDTQYF.

This clonotype was observed a few times. This chain uses TRBV7-9 with TRBJ1-4; a possible D gene is TRBD1 (5 bases). The V and J ends lost 4 bases and 6 bases respectively, with 15 bases between them. Germline assignment: CDR1 SEHNR and CDR2 FQNEAQ (reference sequence). The CDR3 is made up of 15 amino acids. The DNA of the CDR3 is TGTGCCAGCAGCTCGTGGACCGGGGGAGATGAAAAACTGTTTTTT. Translation gives CASSSWTGGDEKLFF.

The chain joins TRBV9 to TRBJ2-7; 11 nucleotides match TRBD2. This CDR3 has 15 amino acids. V lost 7 bases to trimming and J lost 3 bases; unmatched junction nucleotides: 9. The germline gives CDR1 SGDLS, CDR2 YYNGEE. This CDR3 reads CASQLLAGDHYEQYV. The DNA for the CDR3 is TGTGCCAGCCAACTACTAGCGGGGGACCACTACGAGCAGTACGTC.